This T cell receptor (beta chain) was captured by sequencing in a study of T cell clones after liver transplantation. Study information: HCV positivity affected three of eight recipients; the rest lacked autoimmune or viral indications.

Findings of the study overall: Donor-reactive sequences fell more than third party-reactive ones, suggesting partial deletion. Circulating graft-donor-reactive CD4 TCRbeta sequences fell significantly post-transplant in 5 of 8 subjects.

Method: immunoSEQ multiplex PCR; TCRdb's copy keeps in-frame clones and lacks some. The sample includes tens of thousands of clones, around four fifths of them seen just once. In regard to this clone: The antigen remains undetermined.

The sample in question was CD4+ T cells from blood, obtained approximately 3.5 years after liver transplant. This clonotype was obtained from a human patient who received a liver transplant. Some T cells may originate from the graft donor.

The CDR3 DNA reads TGTGCCAGCAGCTTAGATCCCGGGTGGGGTGGCTACACCTTC. Amino acids: CASSLDPGWGGYTF. The chain recombines TRBV7-2 with TRBJ1-2; D not certain. The germline CDR1 and CDR2 sequences are SGHTA and FQGNSA. V was pared by 1 base and J by 7 bases, with 13 bases between. CDR3 length equals 14 residues.